The 28 T cell receptor beta chains listed next were all sequenced from one sample in a study of T cells in women clearing cervical HPV infection. TCRdb keeps only in-frame clones here, not all; method: immunoSEQ multiplex PCR. The repertoire table contains under 45,000 clones. The material sequenced was blood buffy coat. The receptor source for this set is a woman between 18 and 70 years old with a cervical HPV16 infection that either progressed to CIN3+ or cleared (not recorded which).

In regard to this clone: The read ends 3 residues before the CDR3 terminus; that terminus is restored from the germline J gene. This chain joins TRBV7-2 and TRBJ2-3; possibly TRBD2 for D (6 bases). CDR1 SGHTA and CDR2 FQGNSA come from the germline V gene. V lost 7 bases and J 5 bases, leaving 16 bases between the germline ends. The CDR3 extends over 14 amino acids. The part of the CDR3 DNA that was read is TGTGCCAGCATGCCCCACGCCGGGGGAGATACG. This translates into CASMPHAGGDT. The whole CDR3 sequence reads CASMPHAGGDTQYF.

On this clone: The DNA ends 3 residues before the CDR3 does, and the rest of the CDR3 is filled in from the germline J gene. This chain joins TRBV19 and TRBJ2-2, with 14 bases lining up with TRBD2. Germline-derived CDR1 and CDR2 are LNHDA and SQIVND (reference sequence). The CDR3 totals 19 residues. Unmatched junction bases numbered 9, after V lost 6 bases and J lost 0 bases. The sequenced part of the CDR3 DNA is TGTGCCAGTAGACTCATAGGACTAGCGGGGGGAACGAACACCGGGGAG. Translating it yields CASRLIGLAGGTNTGE. The entire CDR3 protein reads CASRLIGLAGGTNTGELFF.

Of note for this clone: The read stops 3 residues short of the end of the CDR3; the missing end is completed from the germline J gene. This chain joins TRBV30 and TRBJ2-2, with no clear D. V gave up 8 bases and J gave up 3 bases, with 10 bases separating them. Germline V gives CDR1 GTSNPN, CDR2 SVGIG (reference sequence). The CDR3 sequence is 12 residues long. The CDR3: CARDTYTGELFF. The covered CDR3 bases are TGTGCCCGTGACACGTACACCGGGGAG. The full variable domain, completed using reference TRBV30 and TRBJ2-2, is SQTIHQWPATLVQPVGSPLSLECTVEGTSNPNLYWYRQAAGRGLQLLFYSVGIGQISSEVPQNLSASRPQDRQFILSSKKLLLSDSGFYLCARDTYTGELFFGEGSRLTVL.

As regards this clone: The read stops 3 residues short of the end of the CDR3; the missing end is completed from the germline J gene. The chain couples TRBV7-9 to TRBJ2-6; unclear D gene. CDR1 is SEHNR, CDR2 FQNEAQ, per germline (reference sequence). There are 13 residues in the CDR3. V dropped 6 bases and J dropped 2 bases, with 5 bases sitting between them. The CDR3 loop reads CASRLTGANVLTF. The CDR3 bases that were read are TGTGCCAGCAGACTAACTGGGGCCAACGTC.

About this clone itself: The CDR3 goes on 3 residues after the read ends, and that part is filled in from the germline J gene. This chain uses TRBV7-9 with TRBJ1-2, with D perhaps matching TRBD1 (6 bases). V lost 1 base and J 5 bases, leaving 14 bases between the germline ends. The germline CDR1 and CDR2 sequences are SEHNR and FQNEAQ (reference sequence). CDR3 size: 15 residues. The CDR3 sequence is CASSLGGFQGYGYTF. The CDR3 bases that were read are TGTGCCAGCAGCTTAGGGGGGTTTCAGGGGTATGGC.

Of note for this clone: Germline is not matched at one junction end, which may reflect a read error. The sequence runs out 3 residues before the end of the CDR3; the remainder is reconstructed from the germline J gene. J is TRBJ1-4 and V is TRBV18, with D hard to call. The length of the CDR3 is 14 residues. The V gene's germline CDR1 is KGHSH and CDR2 LQKENI. CDR3 loop: CASSPPEVMEKLFF. The covered CDR3 bases are TGTGCCAGCTCCCCACCCGAGGTCATGGAAAAA.

Notes on this clone: The identical CDR3 is also encoded by other nucleotide sequences in the sample. CDR3 bases read: TGTGCCTGGAGTCCCCCAGGCTCTGGAAACACC. Translation: CAWSPPGSGNT. The complete CDR3 sequence is CAWSPPGSGNTIYF. The gene calls are TRBV30 and TRBJ1-3; D ambiguous. Sequencing ends 3 residues short of the CDR3 end; the germline J gene provides the rest. The V gene lost 2 bases and the J gene lost 0 bases, with 8 bases spanning the gap. CDR1 GTSNPN and CDR2 SVGIG come from the germline V gene (reference sequence). This CDR3 is 14 amino acids long.

Regarding this clone: The DNA ends 3 residues before the CDR3 does, and the rest of the CDR3 is filled in from the germline J gene. The chain recombines TRBV7-2 with TRBJ2-5; the D is unclear. The CDR3 is 14 amino acids. Germline V gene lookup returns CDR1 SGHTA and CDR2 FQGNSA. Trimming pared 1 base from V and 5 bases from J, leaving 11 bases between. The sequenced part of the CDR3 DNA is TGTGCCAGCAGCTTAGGAGGCAGGCGTGAGACC. It specifies CASSLGGRRET. The whole CDR3 sequence is CASSLGGRRETQYF.

With respect to this clone: The read falls 3 residues short of the CDR3 end, and the missing part is taken from the germline J gene. The chain links TRBV5-1 to TRBJ1-2, with 12 bases aligning to TRBD1. Per germline, CDR1 SGHRS and CDR2 YFSETQ. The CDR3 contains 17 residues. CDR3 bases read: TGCGCCAGCAGCTTGGGGAAAGGGACAGGGGGCGCGGAAGGC. This sequence encodes CASSLGKGTGGAEG. The entire CDR3 protein is CASSLGKGTGGAEGYTF.

With respect to this clone: The read stops 3 residues short of the end of the CDR3; the missing end is completed from the germline J gene. The V call is TRBV2, the J call TRBJ2-7, with D unresolved. Germline loops: CDR1 SNHLY, CDR2 FYNNEI. The V end was cut by 3 bases, the J end by 6 bases, with 12 bases between. This CDR3 region has 13 residues. CDR3 DNA, as far as it was read: TGTGCCAGCAGTGATCACGGTCGGTCCGAG. Its protein product is CASSDHGRSE. The full-length CDR3 reads as CASSDHGRSEQYF.

A note on this clone: The read comes to an end 3 residues before the CDR3 does, leaving the germline J gene to fill in the end. J is TRBJ2-7 and V is TRBV30, with D tentatively TRBD2 (7 bases). The germline V and J ends were trimmed by 1 base and 3 bases, with 13 bases remaining between them. The germline gives CDR1 GTSNPN, CDR2 SVGIG (reference sequence). The CDR3 loop spans 14 amino acids. CDR3 bases read: TGTGCCTGGAGTGAGGGGGGGGGCGACTACGAG. Translating gives CAWSEGGGDYE. The entire CDR3 protein is CAWSEGGGDYEQYF.

Notes on this clone: The CDR3 end falls 3 residues outside the read, so it is completed with the germline J gene. This chain connects TRBV12-3 or TRBV12-4 to TRBJ1-1; TRBD1 matches at 7 bases. The CDR3 loop spans 14 amino acids. Trimming took 7 bases from V and 0 from J; bases not matched to a gene: 5. CDR3 DNA (partial): TGTGCCAGCAACCCGACAGGGTTGAACACTGAA. It specifies CASNPTGLNTE. The complete CDR3 reads CASNPTGLNTEAFF.

As concerns this clone: The CDR3 end falls 3 residues outside the read, so it is completed with the germline J gene. V and J are TRBV6-1 and TRBJ1-4; D might be TRBD1 (6 bases). The CDR3 runs to 13 residues. Germline lookup yields CDR1 MNHNS and CDR2 SASEGT. CDR3 DNA (partial): TGTGCCAGCAGTGAATGGGACAATTCACCA. Translating it yields CASSEWDNSP. The full CDR3 protein reads CASSEWDNSPLFF.

Comments on this clone: Read sequence stops 3 residues before the CDR3 end, and the germline J gene provides the missing end. The chain couples TRBV6-2 or TRBV6-3 to TRBJ2-5; D is uncertain. This CDR3 is 13 amino acids long. Germline V gene sequence: CDR1 MNHEY, CDR2 SVGEGT. Trimming took off 6 bases at V and 2 bases at J, with 10 bases between the two ends. The sequenced part of the CDR3 DNA is TGTGCCAGCAGCGCACTCCCTCAAGAGACC. Its protein product is CASSALPQET. The entire CDR3 reads CASSALPQETQYF.

Regarding this clone: The read terminates 3 residues ahead of where the CDR3 ends, so the germline J gene completes it. V usage is TRBV12-5 and J usage is TRBJ2-1; 10 bases match TRBD1. Germline V gene lookup returns CDR1 LGHNT and CDR2 FRNRAP. V gave up 1 base and J gave up 4 bases; unmatched junction bases: 7. The CDR3 is 17 amino acids. CDR3 DNA (partial): TGTGCTAGTGGTTTGGCAGCCGGGACAGGGGCTTACAATGAG. Its protein is CASGLAAGTGAYNE. The whole CDR3 sequence reads CASGLAAGTGAYNEQFF.

Details on this clone: Coverage ceases 3 residues before the CDR3 finishes, and the germline J gene fills in the end. J is TRBJ2-7 and V is TRBV20-1; possibly TRBD1 or TRBD2 for D (5 bases each). Germline lookup yields CDR1 DFQATT and CDR2 SNEGSKA (reference sequence). Between the trimmed V and J ends, which lost 3 bases and 3 bases, there was a span of 9 bases. The CDR3 is 12 residues long. The part of the CDR3 DNA that was read is TGCAGTGCTAGTGAGGGGCGCTACGAG. It codes for CSASEGRYE. In full, the CDR3 is CSASEGRYEQYF.

To note about this clone: The read gets to within 3 residues of the CDR3 end, and the germline J gene fills in the rest. The chain links TRBV7-2 to TRBJ2-1; D is possibly TRBD2 (6 bases). Trimming took off 5 bases at V and 6 bases at J, with 8 bases between the two ends. CDR3 length: 12 residues. Germline lookup yields CDR1 SGHTA and CDR2 FQGNSA. CDR3 region: CASSLSGNEQFF. CDR3 bases read: TGTGCCAGCAGCCTTAGCGGCAATGAG.

In regard to this clone: Read coverage stops 3 residues before the CDR3 terminus; the germline J gene supplies the remainder. The chain is built from TRBV19 and TRBJ1-5, with D possibly being TRBD1 (5 bases). With 6 bases removed from V and 7 bases from J, the gap between germline ends came to 19 bases. Germline CDR1 reads LNHDA; CDR2 reads SQIVND (reference sequence). CDR3 size: 15 residues. CDR3 in amino acids: CASSHGGEAIQPQHF. The CDR3 DNA, read in part, is TGTGCCAGTAGCCATGGAGGGGAAGCAATCCAGCCC.

About this clone: The CDR3 end lies 3 residues beyond the end of the read and is filled in from the germline J gene. The gene calls are TRBV5-1 and TRBJ2-5, with TRBD2 matching over 9 bases. Germline CDR1 and CDR2: SGHRS and YFSETQ. The length of the CDR3 is 15 residues. Unmatched junction bases numbered 9, after V lost 4 bases and J lost 5 bases. CDR3 loop: CASSPTGTSRETQYF. The sequenced part of the CDR3 DNA is TGCGCCAGCAGCCCAACCGGGACTAGCAGGGAGACC.

Worth noting for this clone: An end of the junction does not agree with germline; a read error may underlie this. The observed sequence ends 3 residues before the CDR3 terminus, with the missing tail filled in from the germline J gene. Other nucleotide sequences in the sample specify the same CDR3. The chain recombines TRBV19 with TRBJ1-3; D ambiguous. This CDR3 is built from 15 residues. CDR1 is LNHDA and CDR2 is SQIVND in the germline V gene (reference sequence). The CDR3 bases that were read are TGTGCCAGTAGTATAGGAACTGACTCTGGAAACACA. Encoded protein: CASSIGTDSGNT. The CDR3 in full is CASSIGTDSGNTIYF.

Comments on this clone: The read halts 3 residues ahead of the CDR3 end, with the missing end drawn from the germline J gene. The V and J genes are TRBV7-9 and TRBJ2-4, with D possibly TRBD1 on 5 matching bases. The CDR3 runs 12 residues. Germline V gene data show CDR1 as SEHNR and CDR2 as FQNEAQ (reference sequence). The CDR3 bases that were read are TGTGCCAGCAGCTTAGACAGGAACGGT. This encodes CASSLDRNG. The entire CDR3 sequence reads CASSLDRNGQYF.

With regard to this clone: Read sequence stops 3 residues before the CDR3 end, and the germline J gene provides the missing end. The rearrangement uses TRBV20-1 and TRBJ2-7; 9 positions agree with TRBD1. The CDR3 has 13 residues. Germline V gene data show CDR1 as DFQATT and CDR2 as SNEGSKA (reference sequence). J lost 5 bases, V lost 4 bases, and 6 bases had no gene match. CDR3 sequence: CSATGTGYHEQYF. The part of the CDR3 DNA that was read is TGCAGTGCTACCGGGACAGGGTACCACGAG.

Remarks on this clone: Read coverage stops 3 residues before the CDR3 terminus; the germline J gene supplies the remainder. The chain links TRBV7-2 to TRBJ2-3; D call uncertain. V was clipped by 5 bases and J by 4 bases, with 7 bases between them. Germline CDR1 SGHTA, CDR2 FQGNSA. The CDR3 contains 12 residues. The CDR3 spells CASSPPADTQYF. CDR3 bases read: TGTGCCAGCAGCCCCCCCGCAGATACG.

Turning to this clone: The read stops 3 residues short of the end of the CDR3; the missing end is completed from the germline J gene. This chain uses TRBV19 with TRBJ1-1; TRBD1 matches 9 bases. The CDR3 has 12 amino acids. The V gene end was trimmed by 9 bases and the J gene end by 4 bases; junction bases not matched to a gene: 3. CDR1 is LNHDA, CDR2 SQIVND, per germline (reference sequence). The DNA read from the CDR3 is TGTGCCAGCGGACAGGGGACCACTGAA. Amino acids: CASGQGTTE. The CDR3 as a whole reads CASGQGTTEAFF.

A word on this clone: The CDR3 end falls 3 residues outside the read, so it is completed with the germline J gene. The chain uses TRBV6-2 or TRBV6-3 and TRBJ2-1, with TRBD2 matching over 10 bases. Unmatched junction bases numbered 6, after V lost 2 bases and J lost 5 bases. The germline CDR1 and CDR2 sequences are MNHEY and SVGEGT. There are 16 residues in the CDR3. Partial CDR3 DNA: TGTGCCAGCAGTTACCCTAGCGGGAGTCCCCACAATGAG. Its translation is CASSYPSGSPHNE. Given in full, the CDR3 is CASSYPSGSPHNEQFF.

Turning to this clone: Read data end 3 residues before the CDR3 end; the end is taken from the germline J gene. V usage is TRBV19 and J usage is TRBJ1-2; 8 bases are shared with TRBD1. CDR1 LNHDA and CDR2 SQIVND come from the germline V gene (reference sequence). CDR3 length: 18 residues. The CDR3 region is CASRSTGVYDSPTDTYTF. CDR3 bases read: TGTGCCAGCCGTTCGACAGGGGTCTATGACTCGCCCACAGATACC.

Partial CDR3 DNA: TGTGCCAGCAGTGAGCAGGGACTAGTGAACACCGGGGAG. It yields the protein CASSEQGLVNTGE. The whole CDR3 is CASSEQGLVNTGELFF. V usage is TRBV6-1 and J usage is TRBJ2-2, with 8 bases lining up with TRBD2. The read gets to within 3 residues of the CDR3 end, and the germline J gene fills in the rest. V lost 3 bases to trimming and J lost 1 base; unmatched junction nucleotides: 4. The CDR3 is 16 amino acids. Germline CDR1 MNHNS, CDR2 SASEGT.

On this clone itself: The missing CDR3 end, 3 residues past where the read stops, is filled in from the germline J gene. V gene TRBV6-4 combines with J gene TRBJ1-1; maybe TRBD1 (6 bases). Germline V gives CDR1 MRHNA, CDR2 SNTAGT. CDR3 length: 12 residues. The covered CDR3 bases are TGTGCCAGCAGTGACCTACAGGGTAGA. This gives the protein CASSDLQGR. The full CDR3 protein reads CASSDLQGRAFF.